The clone carrying this T cell receptor beta chain has just one count. Antigen specificity is unknown. This entry is derived from a study of blood T cells in healthy people across ages. CDR3 length: 12 amino acids. Trimming took off 8 bases at V and 1 base at J, with 8 bases between the two ends. Through a sample-barcoded 5' primer and a J-beta primer mix, a second PCR was run for roughly 7 to 12 cycles. There were at least 3 million CDR3-containing paired-end reads obtained from each sample. TCRdb re-derived calls from the 5' RACE reads in MiXCR, one entry per CDR3 protein. The table records about 1.6 million distinct CDR3 sequences, almost 35% of them present only once. Study outcomes and limitations: Changes seen in expanded clonotypes were possibly confounded by donor CMV status left unknown. Naive T cell percentage strongly correlated with TCR beta diversity.

Drawing of peripheral blood yielded 7.5 to 10 milliliters from each donor. The rearrangement links TRBV12-3 or TRBV12-4 to TRBJ1-1; no definite D call. The specimen sequenced was blood. This sequence originates from a woman in her 30s in good health. The CDR3 protein is CASGMANTEAFF. The CDR3 nucleotides read TGTGCCAGCGGGATGGCGAACACTGAAGCTTTCTTT.